Listed below are T cell receptor beta chains from one sample, sequenced in a study of T cell responses to AZD1222 COVID-19 vaccine. Here immunoSEQ multiplex PCR was the method, and the copy in TCRdb shows in-frame clones only, minus some. The sample records approximately 100,000 clones, around 90% being singletons. The starting material was peripheral blood, obtained on day 0 of MenACWY control vaccination. The receptors come from an adult in good health. Each CDR3 is given with its conserved first and last residue. D genes are given only for firm matches. Clone sizes are given selectively: once, few, many, or a class where the clone is expanded.

.	.	TRBV13	TRBJ2-3	CASSLEGDTQYF
.	.	TRBV7-2	TRBJ2-7	CASRDPDRTREQYF
.	.	TRBV19	TRBJ2-7	CASRGIGSSYEQYF
.	TRBD1	TRBV7-9	TRBJ1-2	CASSHPRTGGGNYGYTF
.	TRBD1	TRBV27	TRBJ1-3	CASGDSDIGNTIYF
.	.	TRBV5-1	TRBJ2-2	CASSLDGANTGELFF
.	.	TRBV15	TRBJ1-1	CATSRDLGVNTEAFF
medium-sized	.	TRBV30	TRBJ2-1	CAWSPGPDPYNEQFF
.	.	TRBV28	TRBJ1-5	CASSFAGGREQPQHF
.	.	TRBV19	TRBJ2-7	CASSPQGYEQYF